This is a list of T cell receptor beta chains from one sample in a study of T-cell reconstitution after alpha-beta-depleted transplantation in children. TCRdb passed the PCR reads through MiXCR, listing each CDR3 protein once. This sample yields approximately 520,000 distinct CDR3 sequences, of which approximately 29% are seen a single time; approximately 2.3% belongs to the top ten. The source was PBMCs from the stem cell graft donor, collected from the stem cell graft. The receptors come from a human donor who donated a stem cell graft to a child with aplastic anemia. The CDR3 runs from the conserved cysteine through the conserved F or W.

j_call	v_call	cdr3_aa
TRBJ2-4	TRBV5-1	CASSLQGLAGVDKNIQYF
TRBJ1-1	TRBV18	CASSSTKTGGNTEAFF
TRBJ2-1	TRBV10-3	CATGIAISNEQFF
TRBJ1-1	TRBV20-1	CSARTTGRKTEAFF
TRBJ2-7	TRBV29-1	CSVLSVYEQYF
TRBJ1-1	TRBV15	CATSVWDRGNTEAFF
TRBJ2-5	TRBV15	CATSRSLGGLETQYF
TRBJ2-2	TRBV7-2	CASSPSGTAMNTGELFF
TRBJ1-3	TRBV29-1	CSVAGATNSGNTIYF
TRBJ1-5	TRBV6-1	CASRTRTGYSNQPQHF
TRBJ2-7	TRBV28	CASRETGTAIYEQYF
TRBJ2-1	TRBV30	CAWRGTGTSTYRF
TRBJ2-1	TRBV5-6	CASSLGFESNNEQFF
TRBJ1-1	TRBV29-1	CSPTRQVEKGNTEAFF
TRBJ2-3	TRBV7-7	CASSLGQAADTQYF
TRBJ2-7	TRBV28	CASSFQDSYEQYF
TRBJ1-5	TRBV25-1	CASSESDRVDQPQHF
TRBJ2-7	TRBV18	CASSPQRGGYEQYF
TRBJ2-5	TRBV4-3	CASSLGLAGGVGETQYF
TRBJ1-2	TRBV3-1	CASSPGSEPLGYTF
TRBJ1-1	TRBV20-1	CSARNRLNTEAFF
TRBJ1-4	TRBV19	CASSPRPPNEKLFF
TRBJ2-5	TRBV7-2	CASSSGTSKETQYF
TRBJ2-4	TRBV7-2	CASSLAGSGSDRNIQYF
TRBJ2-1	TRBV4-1	CASSQGTGTSGYNEQFF
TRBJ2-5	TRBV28	CASSHRGLAGKETQYF
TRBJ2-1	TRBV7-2	CASSYGTSGRGEQFF
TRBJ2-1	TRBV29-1	CSVALGLANNEQFF
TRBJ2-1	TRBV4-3	CASSQDPSLAYNEQFF
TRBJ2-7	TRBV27	CASSPSSARSDYEQYF
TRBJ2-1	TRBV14	CASSLGTSGWNEQFF
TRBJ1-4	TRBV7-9	CASTTTNEKLFF
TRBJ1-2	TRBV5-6	CASSLRGARSGYTF
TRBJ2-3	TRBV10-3	CAISAETGNTDTQYF
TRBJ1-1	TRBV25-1	CAAVGGQGTEAFF
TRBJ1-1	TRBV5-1	CASSLQGPSTEAFF
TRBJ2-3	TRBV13	CASSLASDTDTQYF
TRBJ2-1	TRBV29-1	CSVRQGRDEQFF
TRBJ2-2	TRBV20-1	CSALRGRSGTGELFF
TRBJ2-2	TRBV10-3	CAISRIAGGNTGELFF
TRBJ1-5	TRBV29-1	CSVASGPNQPQHF